The 2 T cell receptor beta chains reported below all come from one sample, sequenced in a study of Graves' ophthalmopathy and Graves' hyperthyroidism. The authors amplified TCR beta CDR3 regions, and they did so from RNA transcripts for repertoire sequencing. After a first-round RT-PCR with HTBI primers, a second-round multiplex PCR was run. Using its own MiXCR run on the multiplex PCR reads, TCRdb lists one record per CDR3 protein. The table shows some 250,000 distinct CDR3 sequences, with 40% to 50% occurring only once. The sequencing input was peripheral blood. These receptors all come from an adult man with Graves' ophthalmopathy.

This clonotype came up many times. The rearrangement joins TRBV15 to TRBJ1-2; D gene ambiguous. CDR1 is LNHNV and CDR2 is YYDKDF in the germline V gene (reference sequence). V was shortened by 0 bases and J by 8 bases, with 10 bases between the two germline ends. This CDR3 spans 13 amino acids. The CDR3 bases are TGTGCCACCAGCAGAGATCGGAAGGGAGGCTACACCTTC. It codes for CATSRDRKGGYTF.

The J gene is TRBJ1-3, the V gene TRBV6-4; D unresolved. The germline CDR1 and CDR2 sequences are MRHNA and SNTAGT. This CDR3 has 14 amino acids. V lost 3 bases and J 4 bases, leaving 10 bases between the germline ends. The CDR3 nucleotides are TGTGCCAGCAGTGAACAGATATCGGGAAACACCATATATTTT. This codes for CASSEQISGNTIYF.